This TCR beta chain stems from a study of T-cell memory formation after mild COVID-19. Study-wide results and caveats: Cross-reactive memory seemingly joined, as some responding clones were found in pre-infection memory.

For this clonotype: Its antigen is currently unknown.

CDR1 is SGHTA, CDR2 FQGNSA, per germline. V lost 5 bases, J lost 0 bases, and 8 bases lay in between. CDR3 length: 13 residues. TCRdb re-called the 5' RACE reads through MiXCR, storing one row per CDR3 protein. The sample lists 270,000 or so distinct CDR3 sequences; about a sixth were seen once. This receptor was obtained from a man between 18 and 35 years old who had mild COVID-19 (a few samples of this study predate the infection). Cell type and time point are not known. This sequence joins TRBV7-2 and TRBJ2-7; no clear D. The sequenced sample was PBMCs or a T cell subset sorted from them (not recorded which). The CDR3 loop is CASSSASSYEQYF. The CDR3 DNA follows: TGTGCCAGCAGCAGTGCGAGCTCCTACGAGCAGTACTTC. The whole variable domain, remainder taken from reference TRBV7-2 and TRBJ2-7, is GAGVSQSPSNKVTEKGKDVELRCDPISGHTALYWYRQSLGQGLEFLIYFQGNSAPDKSGLPSDRFSAERTGGSVSTLTIQRTQQEDSAVYLCASSSASSYEQYFGPGTRLTVT.